The clone carrying this TCR beta chain came up a few times. Its target is unknown. This specimen belongs to a study of T cells after yellow fever vaccination. TCRdb analysed the 5' RACE reads with MiXCR anew, one entry per CDR3 protein. The sample yields around 160,000 distinct CDR3 sequences, 5.5% to 7.5% seen once. General observations from the study: Once the booster was given, most primary-vaccination clones reappeared, at approximately 97% for CD4 and roughly 91% for CD8.

V was pared by 2 bases and J by 0 bases, with 8 bases between. The CDR3 has 14 residues. Per germline, CDR1 PRHDT and CDR2 FYEKMQ (reference sequence). The V call is TRBV13, the J call TRBJ2-7; D call uncertain. The clonotype originates from a man between 18 and 29 years old who received the YFV17D yellow fever vaccine. Sequences were derived from CD4+ T cells sorted from PBMCs, sampled 5 to 6 days after the first yellow fever vaccination. CDR3 DNA sequence: TGTGCCAGCAGCTTAATCGACTCCTCCTACGAGCAGTACTTC. It translates to CASSLIDSSYEQYF.